This T cell receptor (beta chain) is drawn from a study of blood T cell repertoires in COVID-19. Some clones are missing from TCRdb's copy, which holds only in-frame ones; the method was immunoSEQ multiplex PCR. Of around 370,000 clones in the sample, around 90% are singletons; the top ten hold 6% to 7.5%. The receptor comes from a man younger than 30 with active or convalescent COVID-19. Source material: peripheral blood.

CDR3 loop: CASSYDRGAAQHF. In nucleotides, the CDR3 is TGTGCCAGCAGTTACGACAGGGGCGCGGCCCAGCATTTT. The chain has TRBV6-5 and TRBJ1-5, with TRBD1 matching 8 bases. This CDR3 has 13 residues. Unmatched junction bases numbered 5, after V lost 2 bases and J lost 11 bases. From germline, CDR1 is MNHEY and CDR2 SVGAGI.